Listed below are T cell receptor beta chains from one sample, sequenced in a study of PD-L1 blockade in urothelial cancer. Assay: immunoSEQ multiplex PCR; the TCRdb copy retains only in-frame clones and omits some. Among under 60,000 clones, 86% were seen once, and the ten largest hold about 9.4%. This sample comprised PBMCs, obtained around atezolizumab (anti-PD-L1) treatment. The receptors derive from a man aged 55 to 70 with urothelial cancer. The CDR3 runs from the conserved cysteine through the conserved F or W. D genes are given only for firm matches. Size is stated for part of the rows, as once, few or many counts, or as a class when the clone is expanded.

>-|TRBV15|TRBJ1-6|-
CATSRDGRAGSPFSPLHF
TGTGCCACCAGCAGAGATGGCCGGGCGGGCAGTCCTTTTTCACCCCTCCACTTT
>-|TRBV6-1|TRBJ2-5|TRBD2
CASSLAGDQETQYF
TGTGCCAGCAGCCTAGCGGGGGACCAAGAGACCCAGTACTTC
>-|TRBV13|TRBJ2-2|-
CASSWSRTGELFF
TGTGCCAGCAGCTGGTCTAGAACCGGGGAGCTGTTTTTT
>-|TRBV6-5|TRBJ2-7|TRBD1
CASSYSGQGVDEQYF
TGTGCCAGCAGTTACTCCGGACAGGGGGTCGACGAGCAGTACTTC
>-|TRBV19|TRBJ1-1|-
CASSIGSGTEAFF
TGTGCCAGTAGTATCGGGAGTGGCACTGAAGCTTTCTTT
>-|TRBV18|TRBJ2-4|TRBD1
CASSPSTGTGGTLAKNIQYF
TGTGCCAGCTCACCTTCAACCGGGACAGGGGGGACCTTAGCCAAAAACATTCAGTACTTC
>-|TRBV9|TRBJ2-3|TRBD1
CASSATTPGTAQYF
TGTGCCAGCAGCGCAACGACACCGGGGACAGCGCAGTATTTT
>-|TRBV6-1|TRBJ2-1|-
CASSEALGRVYNEQFF
TGTGCCAGCAGTGAAGCGCTGGGCAGGGTTTACAATGAGCAGTTCTTC
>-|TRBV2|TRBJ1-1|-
CASSEYGRSTEAFF
TGTGCCAGCAGTGAATATGGCAGGTCAACTGAAGCTTTCTTT
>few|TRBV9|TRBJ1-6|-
CASSVGWVRSNSPLHF
TGTGCCAGCAGCGTAGGTTGGGTCCGGAGTAATTCACCCCTCCACTTT
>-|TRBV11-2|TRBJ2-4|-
CASSEGLSIQYF
TGTGCCAGCAGCGAGGGTTTGAGCATTCAGTACTTC
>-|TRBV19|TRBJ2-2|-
CATSSNRESPTGELFF
TGTGCCACCAGTAGCAACCGGGAGAGTCCCACCGGGGAGCTGTTTTTT
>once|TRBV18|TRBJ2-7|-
CASSLQAEEDEQYF
TGTGCCAGCTCTCTCCAGGCGGAGGAGGACGAGCAGTACTTC
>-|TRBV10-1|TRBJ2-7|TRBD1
CASSGTGTGKYEQYF
TGCGCCAGCAGTGGCACCGGGACAGGGAAATACGAGCAGTACTTC
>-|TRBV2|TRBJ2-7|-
CAHGGVPYEQYF
TGTGCCCACGGGGGTGTCCCCTACGAGCAGTACTTC
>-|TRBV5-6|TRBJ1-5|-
CASSVGPGGTQPQHF
TGTGCCAGCAGCGTCGGGCCCGGGGGTACTCAGCCCCAGCATTTT
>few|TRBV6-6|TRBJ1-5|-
CASSYTTANQPQHF
TGTGCCAGCAGTTACACTACCGCGAATCAGCCCCAGCATTTT
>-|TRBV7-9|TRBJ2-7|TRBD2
CASSGTSGAYEQYF
TGTGCCAGCAGTGGGACTAGCGGGGCCTACGAGCAGTACTTC
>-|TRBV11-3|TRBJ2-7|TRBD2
CASSLVLAGAYEQYF
TGTGCCAGCAGCTTAGTTCTAGCGGGGGCCTACGAGCAGTACTTC
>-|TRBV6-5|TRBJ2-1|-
CASRSRGDGNEQFF
TGTGCCAGCAGATCGCGGGGCGACGGAAATGAGCAGTTCTTC
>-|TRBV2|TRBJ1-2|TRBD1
CASPSRTGPGYTF
TGTGCCAGCCCTAGCCGGACAGGGCCTGGCTACACCTTC
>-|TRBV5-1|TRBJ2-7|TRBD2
CASSLDTSGVYEQYF
TGCGCCAGCAGCTTGGATACTAGCGGGGTTTACGAGCAGTACTTC
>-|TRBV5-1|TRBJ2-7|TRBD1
CASSTGTGFYEQYF
TGCGCCAGCAGCACCGGGACAGGTTTCTACGAGCAGTACTTC
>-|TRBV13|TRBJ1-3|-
CASSHLRWGGPSSGNTIYF
TGTGCCAGCAGCCACCTGAGGTGGGGGGGGCCCAGCTCTGGAAACACCATATATTTT
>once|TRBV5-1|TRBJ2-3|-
CASSLVVDTQYF
TGCGCCAGCAGCTTGGTAGTAGATACGCAGTATTTT
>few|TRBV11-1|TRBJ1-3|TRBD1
CASSGRTGDTIYF
TGTGCCAGCAGCGGCCGGACAGGGGACACCATATATTTT
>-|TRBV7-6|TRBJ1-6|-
CASSPDAGYNSPLHF
TGTGCCAGCAGCCCCGATGCGGGTTATAATTCACCCCTCCACTTT
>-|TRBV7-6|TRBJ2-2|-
CASSLVRGAVAGGELFF
TGTGCCAGCAGCTTAGTACGTGGAGCGGTGGCCGGTGGGGAGCTGTTTTTT
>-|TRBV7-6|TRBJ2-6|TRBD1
CASSSRQGGASGANVLTF
TGTGCCAGCAGCTCTCGACAGGGTGGGGCTTCTGGGGCCAACGTCCTGACTTTC
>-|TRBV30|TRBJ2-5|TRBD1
CALTGTGRTQYF
TGTGCCCTCACCGGGACAGGGAGGACCCAGTACTTC
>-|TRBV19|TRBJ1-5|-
CASSSSSGTRNQPQHF
TGTGCCAGTAGTTCGTCTTCCGGGACACGCAATCAGCCCCAGCATTTT
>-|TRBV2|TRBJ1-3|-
CASSNGQIISGNTIYF
TGTGCCAGCAGTAACGGACAGATCATCTCTGGAAACACCATATATTTT
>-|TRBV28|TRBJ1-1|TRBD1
CASNLPGQGGWAFF
TGTGCCAGCAACCTCCCGGGACAGGGGGGCTGGGCTTTCTTT
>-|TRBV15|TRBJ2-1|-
CATFGPSSNEQFF
TGTGCCACCTTCGGGCCTAGCTCCAATGAGCAGTTCTTC
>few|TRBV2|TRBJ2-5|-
CASREYGADRETQYF
TGTGCCAGCCGAGAGTATGGAGCTGACCGGGAGACCCAGTACTTC
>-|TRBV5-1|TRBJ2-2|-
CASGGAAELFF
TGCGCCAGCGGGGGGGCCGCGGAGCTGTTTTTT
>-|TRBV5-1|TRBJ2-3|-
CASSSTGTDTQYF
TGCGCCAGCAGCAGTACAGGCACAGATACGCAGTATTTT
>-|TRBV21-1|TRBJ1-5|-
CASSARTGGNQPQHF
TGTGCCAGCAGCGCACGGACAGGGGGCAATCAGCCCCAGCATTTT
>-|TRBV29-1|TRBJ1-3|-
CSVEKHEGNTIYF
TGCAGCGTTGAAAAACATGAAGGAAACACCATATATTTT
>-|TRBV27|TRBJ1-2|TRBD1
CASSSPGQGAWGYTF
TGTGCCAGCAGTTCACCGGGACAGGGGGCTTGGGGCTACACCTTC
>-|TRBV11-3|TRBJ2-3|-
CASSLDREGPNTDTQYF
TGTGCCAGCAGCTTAGATCGGGAAGGTCCGAACACAGATACGCAGTATTTT
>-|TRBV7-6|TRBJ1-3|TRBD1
CASSLAQGAGNTIYF
TGTGCCAGCAGCTTAGCGCAGGGGGCGGGAAACACCATATATTTT
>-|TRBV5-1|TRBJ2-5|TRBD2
CASSLARGGRETQYF
TGCGCCAGCAGCTTGGCTCGGGGCGGGAGGGAGACCCAGTACTTC
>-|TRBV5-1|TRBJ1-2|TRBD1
CASSSDRANGYTF
TGCGCCAGCAGCTCGGACAGGGCGAATGGCTACACCTTC
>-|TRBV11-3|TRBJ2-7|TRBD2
CASSRTRLAGYEQYF
TGTGCCAGCAGCCGAACAAGACTAGCGGGCTACGAGCAGTACTTC
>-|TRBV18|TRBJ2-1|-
CASSPRNSYNEQFF
TGTGCCAGCTCACCTCGTAACTCCTACAATGAGCAGTTCTTC
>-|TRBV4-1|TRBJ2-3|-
CASSQFGVPTDTQYF
TGCGCCAGCAGCCAATTCGGGGTCCCCACAGATACGCAGTATTTT
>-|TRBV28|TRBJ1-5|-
CASSFGRGKRPQHF
TGTGCCAGCAGTTTTGGACGAGGGAAGCGGCCCCAGCATTTT
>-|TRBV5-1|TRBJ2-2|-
CASSPRVSSNTGELFF
TGCGCCAGCAGCCCTCGGGTGTCCTCCAACACCGGGGAGCTGTTTTTT
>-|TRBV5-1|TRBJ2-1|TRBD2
CASSHTSGGAVTYNEQFF
TGCGCCAGCAGCCACACTAGCGGGGGGGCCGTAACCTACAATGAGCAGTTCTTC
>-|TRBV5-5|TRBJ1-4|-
CASSFEGEKLFF
TGTGCCAGCAGCTTTGAGGGTGAAAAACTGTTTTTT
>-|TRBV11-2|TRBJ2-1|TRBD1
CASSDGTGRWYNEQFF
TGTGCCAGCAGCGACGGGACAGGGAGATGGTACAATGAGCAGTTCTTC
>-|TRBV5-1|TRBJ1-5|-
CASSLNPGGGEPQHF
TGCGCCAGCAGCTTGAATCCCGGGGGAGGAGAGCCCCAGCATTTT
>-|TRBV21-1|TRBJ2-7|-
CASSRGHAGEQYF
TGTGCCAGCAGTAGGGGACACGCCGGAGAGCAGTACTTC